These 5 T cell receptor beta chains came from one sample sequenced in a study of identical twins. TCRdb reanalysed the 5' RACE reads using MiXCR and keeps one entry per CDR3 protein. The sample has roughly 250,000 distinct CDR3 sequences, more than 12% seen once. What was sequenced was memory (CD45RO+) T cells sorted from blood. These TCRs come from a woman aged 18-30 years in good health.

This clonotype turned up a few times. Here the CDR3 reads CSAGPSGHTDTQYF. CDR3 in DNA: TGCAGTGCTGGACCTAGCGGGCACACAGATACGCAGTATTTT. The V and J genes are TRBV20-1 and TRBJ2-3, with 8 bases identical to TRBD2. With V trimmed by 5 bases and J by 2 bases, 6 bases remained unmatched. The CDR3 contains 14 residues. Germline V gives CDR1 DFQATT, CDR2 SNEGSKA (reference sequence).

This clonotype was picked up a small number of times. V usage is TRBV20-1 and J usage is TRBJ2-5; no firm D call. Trimming took off 3 bases at V and 5 bases at J, with 13 bases between the two ends. CDR1 is DFQATT, CDR2 SNEGSKA, per germline (reference sequence). The CDR3 has 13 residues. The CDR3 DNA sequence: TGCAGTGCTAGCTACCTCGCGGTGGAGACCCAGTACTTC. Residues: CSASYLAVETQYF.

This clonotype was counted a few times. V is TRBV6-5 and J is TRBJ2-5; D may be TRBD1 (5 bases). CDR1 is MNHEY and CDR2 is SVGAGI in the germline V gene. The CDR3 is made up of 16 amino acids. The germline V and J ends were trimmed by 0 bases and 2 bases, with 13 bases remaining between them. The CDR3: CASSYSPKGAQETQYF. In nucleotides, the CDR3 is TGTGCCAGCAGTTACTCGCCAAAAGGGGCTCAAGAGACCCAGTACTTC.

The chain couples TRBV3-1 to TRBJ2-3; 8 bases fit TRBD1. V lost 3 bases to trimming and J lost 3 bases; unmatched junction nucleotides: 2. Germline V gene data show CDR1 as LGHDT and CDR2 as YNNKEL (reference sequence). There are 14 residues in the CDR3. The CDR3 DNA reads as TGTGCCAGCAGCCAGCGGACAGGGACAGATACGCAGTATTTT. Translated, it gives CASSQRTGTDTQYF.

The V gene is TRBV3-1, the J gene TRBJ1-1; the match to TRBD1 covers 9 bases. This CDR3 spans 13 amino acids. Looked up from germline, CDR1 is LGHDT and CDR2 is YNNKEL (reference sequence). The V gene end was trimmed by 4 bases and the J gene end by 7 bases; junction bases not matched to a gene: 4. CDR3 bases: TGTGCCAGCAGCCTTTGGGACAGGGATGAAGCTTTCTTT. It codes for CASSLWDRDEAFF.